Listed below are T cell receptor beta chains from one sample, sequenced in a study of T cell responses to AZD1222 COVID-19 vaccine. Method: immunoSEQ multiplex PCR; TCRdb's copy keeps in-frame clones and lacks some. Of some 120,000 clones listed, less than 90% are singletons. This specimen was peripheral blood, taken on day 0 of AZD1222 vaccination. These receptors all stem from an adult in good health. Both conserved end residues are part of each CDR3.

j_gene: TRBJ2-5; v_gene: TRBV12-3/TRBV12-4; CDR3aa: CASSPSTRETQYF
j_gene: TRBJ1-3; v_gene: TRBV19; CDR3aa: CASSIDGGTGNTIYF
j_gene: TRBJ2-3; v_gene: TRBV5-1; CDR3aa: CASSFLTQVSSTDTQYF
j_gene: TRBJ1-4; v_gene: TRBV7-9; CDR3aa: CASSLAVQGVNEKLFF
j_gene: TRBJ2-1; v_gene: TRBV5-4; CDR3aa: CAYSPGQGRNEQFF
j_gene: TRBJ2-3; v_gene: TRBV5-1; CDR3aa: CASSSQLGQGAADTQYF
j_gene: TRBJ2-2; v_gene: TRBV7-8; CDR3aa: CASSLRPAPFGELFF
j_gene: TRBJ2-1; v_gene: TRBV19; CDR3aa: CASSGQGLYNEQFF
j_gene: TRBJ1-5; v_gene: TRBV5-4; CDR3aa: CASAGPQHF
j_gene: TRBJ2-5; v_gene: TRBV5-1; CDR3aa: CASSLVGGETQYF
j_gene: TRBJ2-3; v_gene: TRBV7-9; CDR3aa: CASSVGAGGADTQYF
j_gene: TRBJ1-6; v_gene: TRBV28; CDR3aa: CASSPSLDRLSSYNSPLHF
j_gene: TRBJ2-2; v_gene: TRBV12-3/TRBV12-4; CDR3aa: CASSFFGELFF
j_gene: TRBJ1-6; v_gene: TRBV6-5; CDR3aa: CASKAAYNSPLHF
j_gene: TRBJ1-2; v_gene: TRBV4-1; CDR3aa: CASSHTGRANYGYTF
j_gene: TRBJ2-2; v_gene: TRBV28; CDR3aa: CASSESREINTGELFF
j_gene: TRBJ2-7; v_gene: TRBV28; CDR3aa: CASSLLKKGTAKLEQYF
j_gene: TRBJ2-1; v_gene: TRBV12-3/TRBV12-4; CDR3aa: CASSLGGYNEQFF
j_gene: TRBJ1-2; v_gene: TRBV5-1; CDR3aa: CASSPIEPYYGYTF
j_gene: TRBJ2-5; v_gene: TRBV4-2; CDR3aa: CASSQDAPSAGGWETQYF
j_gene: TRBJ2-7; v_gene: TRBV5-1; CDR3aa: CASSLGHNTIYEQYF
j_gene: TRBJ1-4; v_gene: TRBV5-6; CDR3aa: CASSFDEKLFF
j_gene: TRBJ2-7; v_gene: TRBV28; CDR3aa: CASSLEQGLALSYEQYF
j_gene: TRBJ2-3; v_gene: TRBV10-3; CDR3aa: CAISRLAEGGDTQYF
j_gene: TRBJ1-2; v_gene: TRBV12-3/TRBV12-4; CDR3aa: CAVEGGGDGYTF
j_gene: TRBJ2-7; v_gene: TRBV28; CDR3aa: CASSLGDEQYF
j_gene: TRBJ1-2; v_gene: TRBV5-6; CDR3aa: CASSFLGTANYGYTF
j_gene: TRBJ2-5; v_gene: TRBV29-1; CDR3aa: CSVELGSRRPQYF
j_gene: TRBJ1-2; v_gene: TRBV7-9; CDR3aa: CASSTARQGLMGHGYTF
j_gene: TRBJ2-2; v_gene: TRBV7-9; CDR3aa: CASSLETGANTGELFF
j_gene: TRBJ2-3; v_gene: TRBV7-2; CDR3aa: CASSLAQTDTQYF
j_gene: TRBJ1-6; v_gene: TRBV7-2; CDR3aa: CASSLALMQGNNSPLHF
j_gene: TRBJ2-7; v_gene: TRBV7-3; CDR3aa: CASSSRMGGEQYF
j_gene: TRBJ2-5; v_gene: TRBV5-1; CDR3aa: CASSLDTKETQYF
j_gene: TRBJ2-7; v_gene: TRBV4-3; CDR3aa: CASSHKWMTSGLYEQYF
j_gene: TRBJ2-1; v_gene: TRBV7-2; CDR3aa: CASSFGLAGVNEQFF
j_gene: TRBJ1-3; v_gene: TRBV19; CDR3aa: CASNSGTAGSGNTIYF
j_gene: TRBJ1-5; v_gene: TRBV25-1; CDR3aa: CATNPSDRGKHSNQPQHF
j_gene: TRBJ2-1; v_gene: TRBV7-9; CDR3aa: CASSIDLDRESQQFF
j_gene: TRBJ2-3; v_gene: TRBV7-2; CDR3aa: CASSFRGLDTDTQYF
j_gene: TRBJ1-1; v_gene: TRBV9; CDR3aa: CASSVVGGLNTEAFF
j_gene: TRBJ1-3; v_gene: TRBV6-6; CDR3aa: CASRLLSGNTIYF
j_gene: TRBJ1-2; v_gene: TRBV5-5; CDR3aa: CASSLAPGQYYGYTF
j_gene: TRBJ2-7; v_gene: TRBV11-2; CDR3aa: CASSLGTSSTYEQYF
j_gene: TRBJ2-2; v_gene: TRBV5-1; CDR3aa: CASSLTVTGELFF
j_gene: TRBJ1-2; v_gene: TRBV5-1; CDR3aa: CASSPGQGSYGYTF
j_gene: TRBJ1-3; v_gene: TRBV7-6; CDR3aa: CASSLVGQYSGNTIYF
j_gene: TRBJ1-5; v_gene: TRBV6-6; CDR3aa: CASSYSQGAGQPQHF
j_gene: TRBJ2-7; v_gene: TRBV7-2; CDR3aa: CASSQTGRRSYEQYF